This T cell receptor (beta chain) was recovered during a study of shared clonotypes between healthy human individuals. Overall study context: A couple of women and a few men aged 18 to 49 made up the donors. Each donor's CD4 naive and CD4 memory cells filled three plates apiece, CD8 naive two, and CD8 memory one. Study-level points and caveats: Sharing across several donors was seen in around 5% of naive CD4 clonotypes.

Clones were sequenced by immunoSEQ multiplex PCR, and TCRdb holds only the in-frame ones, with some missing. The data hold 1.4 million to 1.5 million clones, with around 97% observed a single time. This CDR3 contains 19 residues. Germline V gene lookup returns CDR1 SGHRS and CDR2 YFSETQ. V gave up 7 bases and J gave up 1 base, with 28 bases separating them. As for this clone: The antigen is unknown.

The TCR comes from a man in his thirties or forties in good health. J is TRBJ2-3 and V is TRBV5-1; TRBD1 or TRBD2 may be the D gene (6 bases each). The sample taken for sequencing was naive CD4+ T cells sorted from blood. Subset defined: CD45RA+ positively selected. The CDR3 DNA reads as TGCGCCAGCTCTCAGGGTCCCGGGGGAAGGGGGTCGGGCACAGATACGCAGTATTTT. Translating it yields CASSQGPGGRGSGTDTQYF. The full variable domain, in which reference TRBV5-1 and TRBJ2-3 provide the parts outside the CDR3, is KAGVTQTPRYLIKTRGQQVTLSCSPISGHRSVSWYQQTPGQGLQFLFEYFSETQRNKGNFPGRFSGRQFSNSRSEMNVSTLELGDSALYLCASSQGPGGRGSGTDTQYFGPGTRLTVL.